This T cell receptor beta chain came from a study of blood T cells in healthy people across ages. Trimming pared 6 bases from V and 10 bases from J, leaving 18 bases between. The CDR3 is made up of 14 amino acids. Germline V gene sequence: CDR1 MNHEY, CDR2 SVGAGI. It was with a sample-barcoded 5' primer and a J-beta primer mix that a second PCR of roughly 7 to 12 cycles was run. TCRdb itself ran the 5' RACE reads through MiXCR, one entry per CDR3 protein. The data hold 650,000 to 1,000,000 distinct CDR3 sequences, with roughly 35% observed a single time. Sequenced input: blood. The chain is built from TRBV6-5 and TRBJ1-4; the D gene is possibly TRBD1 (5 bases). This clonotype was sampled from a man younger than 30 in good health. The CDR3 is CASRPGGEEGKLFF. The CDR3 coding sequence is TGTGCCAGCAGACCTGGGGGTGAGGAGGGAAAACTGTTTTTT.